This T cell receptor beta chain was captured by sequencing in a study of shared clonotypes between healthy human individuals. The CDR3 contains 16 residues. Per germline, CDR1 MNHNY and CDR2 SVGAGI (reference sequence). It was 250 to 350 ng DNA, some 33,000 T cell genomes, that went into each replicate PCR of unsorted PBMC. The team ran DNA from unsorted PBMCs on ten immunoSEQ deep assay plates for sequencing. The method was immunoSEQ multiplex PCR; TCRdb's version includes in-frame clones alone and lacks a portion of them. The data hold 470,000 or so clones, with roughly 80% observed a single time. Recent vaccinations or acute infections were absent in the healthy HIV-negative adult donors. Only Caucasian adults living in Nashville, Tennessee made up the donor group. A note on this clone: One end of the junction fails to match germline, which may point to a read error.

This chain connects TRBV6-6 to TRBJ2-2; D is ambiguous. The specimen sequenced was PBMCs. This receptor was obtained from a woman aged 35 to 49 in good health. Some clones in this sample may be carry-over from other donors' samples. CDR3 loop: CASSDSAESNTGELFF. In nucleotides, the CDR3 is TGTGCCAGCAGTGACTCGGCGGAGTCCAACACCGGGGAGCTGTTTTTT.